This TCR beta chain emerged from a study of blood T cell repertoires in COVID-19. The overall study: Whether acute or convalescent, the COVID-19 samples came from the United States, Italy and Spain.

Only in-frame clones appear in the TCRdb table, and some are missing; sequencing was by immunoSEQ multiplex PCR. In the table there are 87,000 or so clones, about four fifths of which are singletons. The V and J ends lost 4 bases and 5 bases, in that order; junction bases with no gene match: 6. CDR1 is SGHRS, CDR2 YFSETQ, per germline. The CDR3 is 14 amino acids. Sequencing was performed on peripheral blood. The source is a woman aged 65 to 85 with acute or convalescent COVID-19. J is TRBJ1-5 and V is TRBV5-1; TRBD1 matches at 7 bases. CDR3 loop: CASSLTGAHQPQHF. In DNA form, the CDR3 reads TGCGCCAGCAGCCTCACAGGGGCTCATCAGCCCCAGCATTTT.